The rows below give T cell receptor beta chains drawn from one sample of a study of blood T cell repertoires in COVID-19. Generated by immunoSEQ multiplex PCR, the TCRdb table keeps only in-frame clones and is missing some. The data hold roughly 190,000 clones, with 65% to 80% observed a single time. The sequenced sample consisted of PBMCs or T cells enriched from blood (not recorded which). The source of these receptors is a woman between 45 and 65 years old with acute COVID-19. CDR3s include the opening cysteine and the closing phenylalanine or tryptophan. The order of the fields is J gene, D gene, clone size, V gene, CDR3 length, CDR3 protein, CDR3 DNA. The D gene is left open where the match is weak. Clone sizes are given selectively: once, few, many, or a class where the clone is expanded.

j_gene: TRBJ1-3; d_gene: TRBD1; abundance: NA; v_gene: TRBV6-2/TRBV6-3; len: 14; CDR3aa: CASSGQGSGNTIYF; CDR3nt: TGTGCCAGCAGCGGACAGGGGAGCGGAAACACCATATATTTT
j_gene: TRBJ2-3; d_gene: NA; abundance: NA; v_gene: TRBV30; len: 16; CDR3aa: CAWSRGLYSTTDTQYF; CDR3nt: TGTGCCTGGAGCCGAGGCCTTTATTCGACCACAGATACGCAGTATTTT
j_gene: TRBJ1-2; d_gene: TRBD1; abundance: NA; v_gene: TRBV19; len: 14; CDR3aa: CASRLSGQNYGYTF; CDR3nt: TGTGCCAGTAGACTCTCGGGACAGAACTATGGCTACACCTTC
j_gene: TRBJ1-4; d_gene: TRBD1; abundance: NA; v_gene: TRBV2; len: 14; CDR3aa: CASIRDRGNEKLFF; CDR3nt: TGTGCCAGCATTAGAGACAGGGGGAATGAAAAACTGTTTTTT
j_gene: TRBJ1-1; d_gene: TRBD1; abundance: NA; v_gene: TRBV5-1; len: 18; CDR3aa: CASSLVATGGVGYTEAFF; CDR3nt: TGCGCCAGCAGCTTGGTAGCGACAGGGGGAGTTGGGTACACTGAAGCTTTCTTT
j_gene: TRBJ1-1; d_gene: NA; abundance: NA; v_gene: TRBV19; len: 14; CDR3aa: CASSPRAGDTEAFF; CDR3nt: TGTGCCAGTAGCCCCAGGGCGGGGGACACTGAAGCTTTCTTT
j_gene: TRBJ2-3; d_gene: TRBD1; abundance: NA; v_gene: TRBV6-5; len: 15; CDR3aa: CASRTGTGMTDTQYF; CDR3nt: TGTGCCAGCAGGACCGGGACAGGGATGACAGATACGCAGTATTTT
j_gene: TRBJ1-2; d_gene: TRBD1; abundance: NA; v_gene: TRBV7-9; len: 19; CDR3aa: CASSLDLWQGEKWNYGYTF; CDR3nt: TGTGCCAGCAGCTTAGATTTGTGGCAGGGGGAAAAGTGGAACTATGGCTACACCTTC
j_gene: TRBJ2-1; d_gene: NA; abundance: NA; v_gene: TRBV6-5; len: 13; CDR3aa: CASSGFLHNEQFF; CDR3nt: TGTGCCAGTTCGGGTTTTCTACACAATGAGCAGTTCTTC
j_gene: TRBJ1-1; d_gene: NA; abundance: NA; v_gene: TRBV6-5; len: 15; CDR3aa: CASSYSTNMNTEAFF; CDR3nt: TGTGCCAGCAGTTACTCGACAAATATGAACACTGAAGCTTTCTTT
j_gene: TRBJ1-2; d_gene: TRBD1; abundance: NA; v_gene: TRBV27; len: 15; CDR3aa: CASSFTGGANYGYTF; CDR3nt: TGTGCCAGCAGTTTCACAGGGGGCGCCAACTATGGCTACACCTTC
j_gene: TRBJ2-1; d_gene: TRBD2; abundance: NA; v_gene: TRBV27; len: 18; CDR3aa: CASSEDPQGLAAYNEQFF; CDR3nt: TGTGCCAGCAGTGAAGACCCCCAGGGACTAGCGGCGTACAATGAGCAGTTCTTC
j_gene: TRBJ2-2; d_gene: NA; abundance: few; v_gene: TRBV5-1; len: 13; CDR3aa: CASSPIVSGELFF; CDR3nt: TGCGCCAGCAGCCCCATAGTTTCCGGGGAGCTGTTTTTT
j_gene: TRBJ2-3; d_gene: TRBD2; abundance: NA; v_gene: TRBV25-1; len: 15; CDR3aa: CASSRTSGGVDTQYF; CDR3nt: TGTGCCAGCAGTAGGACTAGCGGGGGAGTCGATACGCAGTATTTT
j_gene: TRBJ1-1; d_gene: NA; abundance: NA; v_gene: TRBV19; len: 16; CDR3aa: CASIRRESWSATEAFF; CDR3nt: TGTGCCAGTATCCGCAGGGAAAGTTGGAGTGCCACTGAAGCTTTCTTT
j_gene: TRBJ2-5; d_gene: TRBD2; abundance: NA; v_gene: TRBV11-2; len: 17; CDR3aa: CASSLGAGGQDQETQYF; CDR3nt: TGTGCCAGCAGCTTAGGGGCGGGGGGGCAAGACCAAGAGACCCAGTACTTC
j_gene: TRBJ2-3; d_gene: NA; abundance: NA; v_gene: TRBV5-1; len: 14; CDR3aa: CASSHSSEADTQYF; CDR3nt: TGCGCCAGCAGCCACTCTAGCGAAGCAGATACGCAGTATTTT
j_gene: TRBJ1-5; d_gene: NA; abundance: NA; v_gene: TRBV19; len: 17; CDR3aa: CASSMEGGRYSNQPQHF; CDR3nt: TGTGCCAGTAGTATGGAAGGGGGTAGATATAGCAATCAGCCCCAGCATTTT
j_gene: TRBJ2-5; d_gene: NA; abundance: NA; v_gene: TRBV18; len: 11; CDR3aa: CASGQQETQYF; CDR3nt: TGTGCCAGTGGCCAGCAAGAGACCCAGTACTTC
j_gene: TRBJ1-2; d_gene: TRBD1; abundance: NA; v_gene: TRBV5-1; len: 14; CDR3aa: CASSLGGTGNGYTF; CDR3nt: TGCGCCAGCAGCTTGGGTGGGACAGGAAATGGCTACACCTTC
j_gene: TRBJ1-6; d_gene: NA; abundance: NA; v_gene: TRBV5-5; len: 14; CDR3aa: CASSLMQEPSPLHF; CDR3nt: TGTGCCAGCAGCTTGATGCAAGAGCCTTCACCCCTCCACTTT
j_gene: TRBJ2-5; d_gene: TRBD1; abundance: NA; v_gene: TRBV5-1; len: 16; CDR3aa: CASSLTYGTVQETQYF; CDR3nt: TGCGCCAGCAGCTTGACGTACGGGACAGTCCAAGAGACCCAGTACTTC
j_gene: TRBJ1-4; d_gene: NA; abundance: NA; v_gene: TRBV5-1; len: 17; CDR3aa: CASSTRTDSATNEKLFF; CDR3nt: TGCGCCAGCAGCACCCGGACAGATTCTGCAACTAATGAAAAACTGTTTTTT
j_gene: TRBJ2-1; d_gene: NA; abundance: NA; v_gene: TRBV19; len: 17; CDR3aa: CASTGWAGTGEDNEQFF; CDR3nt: TGTGCCAGTACGGGGTGGGCGGGAACAGGGGAAGATAATGAGCAGTTCTTC
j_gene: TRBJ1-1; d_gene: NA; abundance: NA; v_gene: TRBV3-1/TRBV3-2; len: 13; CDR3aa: CASSQARNSEAFF; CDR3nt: TGTGCCAGCAGCCAGGCTCGTAACAGTGAAGCTTTCTTT
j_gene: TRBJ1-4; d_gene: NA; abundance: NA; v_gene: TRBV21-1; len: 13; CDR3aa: CASTRQGGGKLFF; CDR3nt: TGTGCCAGCACCCGACAGGGAGGTGGAAAACTGTTTTTT
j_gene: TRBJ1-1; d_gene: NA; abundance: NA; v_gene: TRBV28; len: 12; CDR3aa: CASSPIQGGAFF; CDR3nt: TGTGCCAGCAGTCCGATACAGGGTGGAGCTTTCTTT
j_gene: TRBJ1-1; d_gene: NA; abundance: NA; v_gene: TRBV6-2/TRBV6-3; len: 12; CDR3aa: CASSLSVTEAFF; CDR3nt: TGTGCCAGCAGTTTGTCGGTCACTGAAGCTTTCTTT
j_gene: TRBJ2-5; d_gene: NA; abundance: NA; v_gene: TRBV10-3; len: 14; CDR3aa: CAISEGGSGETQYF; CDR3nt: TGTGCCATCAGTGAAGGAGGGAGTGGGGAGACCCAGTACTTC
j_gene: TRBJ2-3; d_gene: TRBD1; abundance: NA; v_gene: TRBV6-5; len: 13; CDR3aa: CASRRDRTDTQYF; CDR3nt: TGTGCCAGCAGACGGGACAGGACAGATACGCAGTATTTT
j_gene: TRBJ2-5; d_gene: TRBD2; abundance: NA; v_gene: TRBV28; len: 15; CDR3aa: CASSSRLAGQETQYF; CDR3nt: TGTGCCAGCAGTTCCCGACTAGCGGGGCAAGAGACCCAGTACTTC
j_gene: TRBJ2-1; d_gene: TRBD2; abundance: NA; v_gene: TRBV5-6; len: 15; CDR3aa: CASSLGASGGLEQFF; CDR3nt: TGTGCCAGCAGCTTGGGGGCTAGCGGGGGGCTAGAGCAGTTCTTC
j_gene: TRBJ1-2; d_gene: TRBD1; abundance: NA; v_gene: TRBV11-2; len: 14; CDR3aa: CASSLDTGGGGYTF; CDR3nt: TGTGCCAGCAGCTTAGATACAGGGGGGGGCGGCTACACCTTC
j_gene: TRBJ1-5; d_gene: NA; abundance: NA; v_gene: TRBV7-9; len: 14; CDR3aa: CASSRGGLDQPQHF; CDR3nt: TGTGCCAGCAGCCGGGGGGGGTTGGACCAGCCCCAGCATTTT
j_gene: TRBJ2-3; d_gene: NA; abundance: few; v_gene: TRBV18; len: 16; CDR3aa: CASSQYSGVTADTQYF; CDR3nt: TGTGCCAGCTCACAGTATTCAGGGGTCACGGCAGATACGCAGTATTTT
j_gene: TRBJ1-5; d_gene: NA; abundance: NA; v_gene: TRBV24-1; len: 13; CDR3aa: CATSWGGNQPQHF; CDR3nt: TGTGCCACCAGTTGGGGGGGCAATCAGCCCCAGCATTTT
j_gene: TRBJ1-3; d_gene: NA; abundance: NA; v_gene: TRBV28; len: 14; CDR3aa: CASTSGGSGNTIYF; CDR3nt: TGTGCCAGCACATCAGGAGGCTCTGGAAACACCATATATTTT
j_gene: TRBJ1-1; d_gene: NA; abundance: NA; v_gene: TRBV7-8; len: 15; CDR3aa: CASSFSRQLNTEAFF; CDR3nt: TGTGCCAGCAGTTTTAGTAGACAGCTGAACACTGAAGCTTTCTTT
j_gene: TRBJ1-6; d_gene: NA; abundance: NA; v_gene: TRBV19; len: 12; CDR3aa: CATNREGSPLHF; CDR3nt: TGTGCCACCAACAGGGAAGGTTCACCCCTCCACTTT
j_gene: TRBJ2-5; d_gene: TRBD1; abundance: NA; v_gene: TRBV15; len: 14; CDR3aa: CATSSGTGHETQYF; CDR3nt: TGTGCCACCAGCAGTGGGACAGGGCACGAGACCCAGTACTTC
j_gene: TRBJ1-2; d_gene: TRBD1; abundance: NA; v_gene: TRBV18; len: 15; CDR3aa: CASSLQGGQDGGYTF; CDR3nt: TGTGCCAGCTCACTACAAGGGGGACAGGATGGCGGCTACACCTTC
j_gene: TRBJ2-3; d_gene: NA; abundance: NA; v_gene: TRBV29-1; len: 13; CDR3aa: CSVKEGSTDTQYF; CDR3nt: TGCAGCGTGAAGGAGGGAAGCACAGATACGCAGTATTTT
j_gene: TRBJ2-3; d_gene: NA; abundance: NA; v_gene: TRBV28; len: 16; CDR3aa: CASRIGGRGSTDTQYF; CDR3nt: TGTGCCAGCAGAATTGGGGGCAGGGGAAGCACAGATACGCAGTATTTT
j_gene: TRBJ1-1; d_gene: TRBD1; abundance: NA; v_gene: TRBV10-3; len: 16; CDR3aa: CAIKATGNVVNTEAFF; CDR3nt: TGTGCCATCAAAGCGACAGGGAATGTGGTGAACACTGAAGCTTTCTTT
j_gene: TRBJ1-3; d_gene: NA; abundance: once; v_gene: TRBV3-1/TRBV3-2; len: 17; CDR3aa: CASSLTYTGLSGNTIYF; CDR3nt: TGTGCCAGCAGCCTCACCTACACAGGGCTCTCTGGAAACACCATATATTTT
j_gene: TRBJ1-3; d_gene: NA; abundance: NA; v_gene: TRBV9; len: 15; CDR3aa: CASSVGLEGGNTIYF; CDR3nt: TGTGCCAGCAGCGTAGGCCTCGAGGGTGGAAACACCATATATTTT
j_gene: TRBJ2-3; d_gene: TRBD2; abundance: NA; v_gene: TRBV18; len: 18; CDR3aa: CASSPPGLAGGATDTQYF; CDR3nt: TGTGCCAGCTCACCACCTGGACTAGCGGGGGGGGCTACCGATACGCAGTATTTT
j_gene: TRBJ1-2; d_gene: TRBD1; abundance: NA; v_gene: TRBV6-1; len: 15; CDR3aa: CASSEATGPPYGYTF; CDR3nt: TGTGCCAGCAGTGAGGCGACAGGGCCCCCCTATGGCTACACCTTC
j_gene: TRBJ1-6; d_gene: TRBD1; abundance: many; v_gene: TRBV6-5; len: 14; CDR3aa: CASASRQGYSPLHF; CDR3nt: TGTGCCAGCGCAAGTCGACAGGGATATTCACCCCTCCACTTT
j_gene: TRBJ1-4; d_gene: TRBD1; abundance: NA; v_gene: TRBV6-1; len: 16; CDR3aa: CASSGTLGGTNEKLFF; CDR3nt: TGTGCCAGCAGTGGCACCTTAGGGGGCACTAATGAAAAACTGTTTTTT